The 2 T cell receptor beta chains listed next were all sequenced from one sample in a study of shared clonotypes between healthy human individuals. The repertoire was sequenced with immunoSEQ multiplex PCR; TCRdb's copy has only in-frame clones and lacks some. The profile shows roughly 1 million clones, about 75% of them singletons. The sequenced sample consisted of memory CD4+ T cells sorted from blood. Subset meaning: CD45RA-negative fraction. The receptors originated from a man aged 18 to 30 in good health.

This clone showed up many times. The chain has TRBV28 and TRBJ1-4; D possibly corresponds to TRBD1 (5 bases). Germline values: CDR1 MDHEN, CDR2 SYDVKM. This CDR3 spans 14 amino acids. Trimming left V 7 bases short and J 8 bases short, with 17 bases between. The CDR3 DNA sequence: TGTGCCAGCAACCCAGCTGGGGCACGAGAAAAACTGTTTTTT. It yields the protein CASNPAGAREKLFF.

The chain joins TRBV4-1 to TRBJ1-1; the match to TRBD1 covers 7 bases. The J segment lost 7 bases and the V segment lost 1 base, leaving 9 bases of the junction unmatched. The CDR3 is 15 residues long. CDR1 is MGHRA, CDR2 YSYEKL, per germline. The CDR3 DNA follows: TGCGCCAGCAGCCAAGTTAAGGGGGCCCGCGGTGAAGCTTTCTTT. Translation gives CASSQVKGARGEAFF.